Presented here are 15 T cell receptor beta chains from one specimen sequenced in a study of T cells in localized non-small cell lung cancer. Method: immunoSEQ multiplex PCR; TCRdb's copy keeps in-frame clones and lacks some. The data show tens of thousands of clones, 85% to 95% seen once. This specimen consisted of peripheral blood mononuclear cells, obtained before any cancer treatment. These TCRs come from a female donor older than 55 with stage II lung adenocarcinoma.

V usage is TRBV21-1 and J usage is TRBJ1-3; TRBD1 is the table's D call and was not checked against the DNA. TRBV21-1 is reported as a pseudogene. This CDR3 spans 16 amino acids. The CDR3 region is CASSKRDSPSGNTIYF. CDR3 nucleotides: TGTGCCAGCAGCAAAAGGGACAGTCCCTCTGGAAACACCATATATTTT.

The chain couples TRBV27 to TRBJ2-1; 8 nucleotides align to TRBD1. Germline values: CDR1 MNHEY, CDR2 SMNVEV (reference sequence). The CDR3 contains 17 residues. V was pared by 6 bases and J by 10 bases, with 20 bases of the junction left unmatched. The chain's CDR3 is CASSFRPQLGQAVEQFF. CDR3 nucleotide sequence: TGTGCCAGCAGCTTCCGTCCCCAGTTGGGACAGGCTGTCGAGCAGTTCTTC.

This rearrangement joins TRBV7-3 to TRBJ2-1, with 14 bases fitting TRBD2. CDR1 SGHTA and CDR2 FQGTGA come from the germline V gene. The CDR3 totals 18 residues. The V segment lost 5 bases and the J segment 7 bases; nucleotides outside the gene matches: 13. The CDR3 protein is CASSIGTSGGVGYNEQFF. CDR3 sequence (DNA): TGTGCCAGCAGCATCGGGACTAGCGGGGGAGTGGGGTATAATGAGCAGTTCTTC.

The V gene is TRBV5-4, the J gene TRBJ1-3, with TRBD1 matching 9 bases. CDR3 length: 15 amino acids. Germline values: CDR1 SGHNT, CDR2 YYREEE (reference sequence). V was pared by 2 bases and J by 3 bases, with 3 bases of the junction left unmatched. The CDR3 coding sequence is TGTGCCAGCAGCTTAGGGACAGGGTATGGAAACACCATATATTTT. Protein product: CASSLGTGYGNTIYF.

The J gene is TRBJ1-5, the V gene TRBV27; possible D gene TRBD1, 5 bases. Between the trimmed V and J ends, which lost 4 bases and 3 bases, there was a span of 13 bases. The CDR3 has 15 amino acids. CDR1 MNHEY and CDR2 SMNVEV come from the germline V gene (reference sequence). DNA for the CDR3: TGTGCCAGCAGTTCTGATCGGGGGTTCAATCAGCCCCAGCATTTT. Its translation: CASSSDRGFNQPQHF.

This chain connects TRBV19 to TRBJ2-1; tentative D call: TRBD2 (7 bases). CDR3 length: 14 residues. Trimming removed 9 bases from V and 4 bases from J, with 16 bases in between. Germline lookup yields CDR1 LNHDA and CDR2 SQIVND (reference sequence). The CDR3 region is CASEGEGRYNEQFF. The DNA for the CDR3 is TGTGCCAGCGAGGGGGAGGGCCGGTACAATGAGCAGTTCTTC. Together with reference TRBV19 and TRBJ2-1, the CDR3 gives the full variable domain: DGGITQSPKYLFRKEGQNVTLSCEQNLNHDAMYWYRQDPGQGLRLIYYSQIVNDFQKGDIAEGYSVSREKKESFPLTVTSAQKNPTAFYLCASEGEGRYNEQFFGPGTRLTVL.

V and J are TRBV5-1 and TRBJ2-5; 8 bases are a match to TRBD1. CDR3 length: 14 amino acids. V lost 5 bases, J lost 2 bases, and 5 bases stayed unmatched. The germline gives CDR1 SGHRS, CDR2 YFSETQ. CDR3: CASRSQGAQETQYF. Here the CDR3 DNA reads TGCGCCAGCAGATCCCAGGGGGCACAAGAGACCCAGTACTTC. The full variable domain, with the rest looked up from reference TRBV5-1 and TRBJ2-5, is KAGVTQTPRYLIKTRGQQVTLSCSPISGHRSVSWYQQTPGQGLQFLFEYFSETQRNKGNFPGRFSGRQFSNSRSEMNVSTLELGDSALYLCASRSQGAQETQYFGPGTRLLVL.

V gene TRBV6-6 combines with J gene TRBJ2-7; either TRBD1 or TRBD2 may supply D (6 bases each). Trimming cost V 3 bases and J 6 bases, with 18 bases left between them. Germline loops: CDR1 MNHNY, CDR2 SVGAGI (reference sequence). The CDR3 extends over 15 amino acids. The CDR3 coding sequence is TGTGCCAGCAGTTATTCCCCGGGGGCCTCGATCGAGCAGTACTTC. Residues: CASSYSPGASIEQYF.

The chain carries TRBV5-1 and TRBJ1-1, with D unclear. The CDR3 sequence is 12 residues long. Germline CDR1 and CDR2: SGHRS and YFSETQ. V lost 4 bases to trimming and J lost 8 bases, with 12 bases between them. This CDR3 is CASSVRPEEAFF. As DNA, the CDR3 is TGCGCCAGCAGCGTACGACCGGAGGAAGCTTTCTTT.

The gene calls are TRBV7-9 and TRBJ1-5; D is undetermined. The CDR3 covers 14 residues. Germline CDR1 SEHNR, CDR2 FQNEAQ (reference sequence). Trimming cost V 1 base and J 0 bases, with 4 bases left between them. The CDR3: CASSLENSNQPQHF. CDR3 bases: TGTGCCAGCAGCTTAGAGAATAGCAATCAGCCCCAGCATTTT.

This chain's CDR3 is CASSLGRGTGELFF. In DNA, the CDR3 is TGTGCCAGCAGCCTCGGTAGGGGAACCGGGGAGCTGTTTTTT. The rearrangement joins TRBV5-8 to TRBJ2-2; perhaps TRBD1 as D (5 bases). Germline assignment: CDR1 SGHTS and CDR2 YDEGEE. There are 14 residues in the CDR3. V dropped 4 bases and J dropped 5 bases, with 12 bases sitting between them. Full variable domain (rest looked up from reference TRBV5-8 and TRBJ2-2): EAGVTQSPTHLIKTRGQQATLRCSPISGHTSVYWYQQALGLGLQFLLWYDEGEERNRGNFPPRFSGRQFPNYSSELNVNALELEDSALYLCASSLGRGTGELFFGEGSRLTVL.

This CDR3 reads CASSLAGARGIGELFF. Written as DNA, the CDR3 is TGCGCCAGCAGCTTGGCAGGGGCTCGGGGGATCGGGGAGCTGTTTTTT. The V gene is TRBV5-1, the J gene TRBJ2-2, with D perhaps given as TRBD1 or TRBD2 (6 bases each). The CDR3 sequence is 16 residues long. V lost 0 bases and J lost 7, with 16 bases in between. CDR1 and CDR2 from the germline V gene are SGHRS and YFSETQ.

This chain links TRBV30 with TRBJ1-5; no firm D call. The CDR3 has 13 residues. With 2 bases removed from V and 7 bases from J, the gap between germline ends came to 12 bases. Germline V gives CDR1 GTSNPN, CDR2 SVGIG (reference sequence). The CDR3 DNA reads as TGTGCCTGGAGTTCAGAAGCCGACCAGCCCCAGCATTTT. Its protein product is CAWSSEADQPQHF.

V is TRBV6-5 and J is TRBJ2-7; tentative D call: TRBD2 (5 bases). The V gene lost 7 bases and the J gene lost 9 bases, with 19 bases spanning the gap. Germline assignment: CDR1 MNHEY and CDR2 SVGAGI. This CDR3 region has 13 residues. The CDR3: CASMKGSREAQYF. DNA for the CDR3: TGTGCCAGCATGAAAGGGAGCCGAGAAGCGCAGTACTTC.

The CDR3 DNA is TGTGCCAGCAGCTTGGGCGGCGGCTATTTGAACACTGAAGCTTTCTTT. Its translation is CASSLGGGYLNTEAFF. The V gene is TRBV5-5, the J gene TRBJ1-1; D is unresolved. Germline V gene lookup returns CDR1 SGHKS and CDR2 YYEKEE (reference sequence). V lost 0 bases, J lost 0 bases, and 12 bases lay in between. The CDR3 runs 16 residues.